Presented here are 4 T cell receptor beta chains from one specimen sequenced in a study of CD8+ T cells in alopecia areata listed by TCRdb under 2018. The library was generated by the immunoSEQ multiplex PCR assay. For TCR sequencing, RNA was extracted from every sample and reverse transcribed into cDNA to serve as template. TCRdb provides this immuneACCESS table in a form limited to in-frame rearrangements. Some clones are lacking; in checked studies, under half of them reflect an unresolved V gene, and why the rest are absent is not known. This sample lists 15,000 to 20,000 clones; about 59% were detected once. Jointly, the top ten make up 5.5% to 6.5% of the sample. The time point tag for this specimen amounts to: baseline before oral tofacitinib. Lesional scalp punch biopsies and peripheral blood were obtained from alopecia areata patients. Material: skin, obtained at week 0. The source of these receptors is a human donor with alopecia areata.

The CDR3 DNA is TGTGCCAGTGGGGGGGAGTATGAGCAGTTCTTC. Protein sequence: CASGGEYEQFF. The V gene is TRBV2, the J gene TRBJ2-1; 7 bases agree with TRBD2. Germline assignment: CDR1 SNHLY and CDR2 FYNNEI. Trimming cost V 9 bases and J 8 bases; bases outside gene matches: 4. The CDR3 totals 11 residues.

The rearrangement links TRBV4-1 to TRBJ1-5; D may be TRBD1 (6 bases). CDR3 length: 17 residues. Trimming took off 0 bases at V and 0 bases at J, with 12 bases between the two ends. Per the germline V gene, CDR1 is MGHRA and CDR2 is YSYEKL. This CDR3 reads CASSQEWGASSNQPQHF. The CDR3 DNA follows: TGCGCCAGCAGCCAAGAATGGGGGGCTTCTAGCAATCAGCCCCAGCATTTT.

Remarks on this clone: The same CDR3 arises from other DNA sequences in this sample as well. The chain recombines TRBV11-1 with TRBJ2-1; D is possibly TRBD1 or TRBD2 (5 bases each). The CDR3 length is 15 residues. Trimming removed 1 base at V and 4 bases at J, with 11 bases between. Germline V lookup: CDR1 SGHAT, CDR2 FQDESV (reference sequence). The chain's CDR3 is CASSLDGAIYNEQFF. The DNA for the CDR3 is TGTGCCAGCAGCTTAGACGGGGCAATATACAATGAGCAGTTCTTC.

The genes are TRBV6-6 and TRBJ1-1; D is perhaps TRBD1 (6 bases). Trimming stripped 5 bases from V and 0 bases from J, with 10 bases between. CDR3 size: 14 residues. Germline V gives CDR1 MNHNY, CDR2 SVGAGI (reference sequence). The CDR3 coding sequence is TGTGCCAGCAGTACAGGGAAACTGAACACTGAAGCTTTCTTT. Its protein product is CASSTGKLNTEAFF.